The present TCR beta chain was sequenced within a study of beta chain features in type 1 diabetes listed by TCRdb under 2018. At the level of the whole study: Patients and healthy donors did not differ in mean age, gender distribution, total cell number or subset yield. The study compared TCRB repertoires of sorted circulating CD4+ T cell subsets between recently diagnosed type 1 diabetes patients and matched healthy donors. Across all samples, roughly 110,000,000 sorted cells were examined, and cell number per subset correlated strongly with RNA yield. Naive and central memory subsets were obtained from all 30 or so donors, but regulatory and stem cell-like memory subsets were isolated from only 8 patients and about 8 healthy donors. General conclusions and limits of the study: Shorter templates might be favored by PCR, yet because patient and control samples were amplified and corrected together, any such skew would affect both groups equally. Type 1 diabetes patients showed a moderate but significant shortening of TCRB CDR3 length in all four CD4+ subsets. Patients with type 1 diabetes made fewer insertions and deleted more nucleotides at VDJ recombination sites, implying thymic rearrangement abnormalities. Naive, central memory and regulatory TCRB repertoires appeared more similar among patients than among healthy donors. Because cDNA was sequenced instead of genomic DNA, highly expressing activated cells could be over-represented, though the groups showed no difference in activation or CD3 levels. Because small numbers of individuals were included in the HLA sub-analyses, any influence of HLA type on TCRB rearrangement was left unresolved.

All of the isolated RNA was reverse transcribed with the High Capacity cDNA Reverse Transcription Kit, so expressed TCRB transcripts were sequenced. Deep immunoSEQ sequencing was applied to naive, central memory and regulatory T cell samples, giving an average of roughly 3.5 million total reads per sample. Sorted cells were lysed in RLT buffer, and RNA was extracted using DNase-treated RNeasy Micro or Mini kits according to cell number. Each cell subset was processed on its own to prevent cross-contamination, while patient and healthy donor samples were processed together. TCRB sequences were amplified from cDNA with the immunoSEQ multiplex PCR, producing 87-bp fragments spanning the CDR3 region. Amplicons were sequenced on the Illumina HiSeq platform. Regarding the original processing steps: PCR bias was computationally corrected using synthetic template baselines, reads within Hamming distance 2 were collapsed, and singletons that could not be merged were discarded. Reads were aligned to IMGT to assign V, D and J genes, CDR3 length, and insertions or deletions at six rearrangement sites. Within each subset, clonotype counts were normalized to sorted cell number, and only after that were true diversity and Gini coefficients computed with the tcR R package. The overlap coefficient, calculated on TCRB nucleotide sequences, was used to quantify repertoire sharing. Imported from immuneACCESS, the table was reduced by TCRdb to in-frame sequences with V and J called. These copies leave out some clones; in studies compared against another copy, an unresolved V gene accounts for under half, and the cause of the remainder is not known. That table furnishes V, J and clone size, whereas the DNA furnished D and trimming. Present in this sample are roughly 180,000 clones, under 9.5% of which were seen just once. The ten largest make up approximately 0.5% of the sample.

The table lists this clone with a few counts. Its antigen is not yet known. Within one base of it there is no much larger clone, and no base qualities were kept. The cysteine opens and the phenylalanine closes a CDR3 of 15 amino acids. The CDR3 DNA has 45 bases and is translated from base 1. Trimming takes 1 base from V and 0 bases from J, and the germline ends sit 7 bases apart. The germline V gene (reference sequence) sets CDR1 to SSHAT and CDR2 to FNYEAQ. Each donor gave one peripheral blood draw, roughly 120 mL on average, collected into heparinised tubes. A BD FACSAria II and a panel including CD45RO, CCR7, CD25, CD127, CD95 and CD27 were used to sort naive, central memory, regulatory and stem cell-like memory CD4+ T cells. Every sorted population had a purity above 95%. PBMCs were separated immediately by Lymphoprep density gradient centrifugation and were stained directly, without being cultured. Samples were stained and sorted in pairs, with one healthy donor and one patient per experiment, so that batch effects were minimized.

Sequenced material: central memory CD4+ T cells from blood. The chain is assembled from TRBV7-7 and TRBJ2-1; the D gene is possibly TRBD2, with 5 bases matching. This clonotype was obtained from a man younger than 35 with type 1 diabetes. The DNA reads as follows: TGTGCCAGCAGCTTAGGAGGGAACTCCTACAATGAGCAGTTCTTC. Protein translation: CASSLGGNSYNEQFF.